This entry describes one T cell receptor beta chain. No antigen is known for it. V lost 0 bases, J lost 4 bases, and 4 bases stayed unmatched. This CDR3 spans 16 amino acids. The V gene's germline CDR1 is LNHNV and CDR2 YYDKDF (reference sequence). Stated treatment: randomized to nivolumab then ipilimumab (arm A) or the reverse (arm B). This sample was taken from a study of sequential checkpoint blockade in melanoma. Findings of the study overall: Response in arm A was associated with pretreatment TIL clonality.

Clones were sequenced by immunoSEQ multiplex PCR, and TCRdb holds only the in-frame ones, with some missing. The sample has some 3,300 clones, around 35% seen once. V gene TRBV15 combines with J gene TRBJ2-1, with 9 positions matching TRBD2. This specimen was tumor tissue (inferred from file names), taken from a patient given nivolumab and ipilimumab in sequence. The sequence came from a human donor with melanoma. The CDR3 is CATSRDPAGGYNEQFF. For the CDR3, the DNA is TGTGCCACCAGCAGAGATCCAGCGGGAGGATACAATGAGCAGTTCTTC.